These 23 T cell receptor beta chains were sequenced from one sample in a study of shared clonotypes between healthy human individuals. TCRdb's copy holds only in-frame clones and misses some; the assay was immunoSEQ multiplex PCR. The data contain some 2 million clones, about 95% of them singletons. Terminally differentiated effector memory CD45RA+ cells were left out of the naive CD8 fraction, which was CD45RO-negative and positively selected for CCR7. Sequencing was done on a sample of naive CD8+ T cells sorted from blood. These receptor sequences come from a man between 18 and 29 years old in good health.

The chain uses TRBV11-2 and TRBJ1-1, with 7 bases that match TRBD1. Germline V gene lookup returns CDR1 SGHAT and CDR2 FQNNGV. The length of the CDR3 is 19 residues. V lost 4 bases to trimming and J lost 0 bases; unmatched junction nucleotides: 17. The CDR3 sequence is CASSSQPYPSTGMNTEAFF. CDR3 nucleotides: TGTGCCAGCAGCTCCCAGCCGTACCCCTCGACAGGGATGAACACTGAAGCTTTCTTT.

The V call is TRBV2, the J call TRBJ1-2; D unresolved. The ends were cut back, 3 bases at V and 6 bases at J, with 5 bases in the middle. In germline, CDR1 is SNHLY, CDR2 FYNNEI. The CDR3 has 11 amino acids. CDR3: CASSEEDGYTF. CDR3 nucleotide sequence: TGTGCCAGCAGTGAGGAAGATGGCTACACCTTC.

This rearrangement joins TRBV14 to TRBJ2-5; the D gene could be TRBD1 or TRBD2 (6 bases each). This CDR3 is 13 amino acids long. Germline lookup yields CDR1 SGHDN and CDR2 FVKESK. Trimming shortened V by 8 bases and J by 2 bases, and 12 bases separated the two germline ends. The CDR3: CASGGGGQETQYF. The CDR3 DNA sequence: TGTGCCAGCGGAGGAGGGGGGCAAGAGACCCAGTACTTC.

For this clone: The sample has other DNA sequences that encode this CDR3 too. The chain is built from TRBV7-9 and TRBJ2-5; D may match TRBD1 or TRBD2 (5 bases each). Germline V gives CDR1 SEHNR, CDR2 FQNEAQ (reference sequence). The CDR3 covers 14 residues. The ends were cut back, 3 bases at V and 1 base at J, with 9 bases in the middle. The CDR3 DNA follows: TGTGCCAGCAGCTTGTCGGGGCCCCAAGAGACCCAGTACTTC. Protein: CASSLSGPQETQYF. Full variable domain (outside the CDR3, taken from reference TRBV7-9 and TRBJ2-5): DTGVSQNPRHKITKRGQNVTFRCDPISEHNRLYWYRQTLGQGPEFLTYFQNEAQLEKSRLLSDRFSAERPKGSFSTLEIQRTEQGDSAMYLCASSLSGPQETQYFGPGTRLLVL.

The V gene is TRBV4-1, the J gene TRBJ2-3, with D unresolved. The CDR3 sequence is 14 residues long. Germline lookup yields CDR1 MGHRA and CDR2 YSYEKL. The ends were cut back, 3 bases at V and 4 bases at J, with 11 bases in the middle. Here the CDR3 reads CASSQGPWADTQYF. CDR3 DNA: TGCGCCAGCAGCCAGGGTCCCTGGGCAGATACGCAGTATTTT.

V and J are TRBV5-6 and TRBJ1-1; tentative D call: TRBD1 (5 bases). This CDR3 spans 13 amino acids. Germline loops: CDR1 SGHDT, CDR2 YYEEEE. Trimming removed 4 bases from V and 4 bases from J, with 11 bases in between. The CDR3 DNA reads as TGTGCCAGCAGCGGGACCCTTCCCACTGAAGCTTTCTTT. Its protein is CASSGTLPTEAFF. Full variable domain (remainder filled in from reference TRBV5-6 and TRBJ1-1): DAGVTQSPTHLIKTRGQQVTLRCSPKSGHDTVSWYQQALGQGPQFIFQYYEEEERQRGNFPDRFSGHQFPNYSSELNVNALLLGDSALYLCASSGTLPTEAFFGQGTRLTVV.

V usage is TRBV10-2 and J usage is TRBJ2-7, with D possibly TRBD2 on 5 matching bases. V gave up 9 bases and J gave up 0 bases, with 18 bases separating them. Germline lookup yields CDR1 WSHSY and CDR2 SAAADI. The CDR3 is made up of 15 amino acids. CDR3 bases: TGCGCCAGTATGGACCCTGGCGGGCGCTCCTACGAGCAGTACTTC. It specifies CASMDPGGRSYEQYF.

The chain employs TRBV19 and TRBJ1-2; D not resolved. The CDR3 sequence is 17 residues long. V was pared by 4 bases and J by 6 bases, with 24 bases between. Germline-derived CDR1 and CDR2 are LNHDA and SQIVND (reference sequence). The CDR3 DNA sequence: TGTGCCAGTAGTACCCTGAACCCCACTTTGAAAGGAGATGGCTACACCTTC. As protein: CASSTLNPTLKGDGYTF.

The chain employs TRBV28 and TRBJ2-7; D not certain. Germline assignment: CDR1 MDHEN and CDR2 SYDVKM. V lost 5 bases, J lost 5 bases, and 10 bases lay in between. The CDR3 sequence is 12 residues long. The CDR3 here is CASSPTSDEQYF. The CDR3 DNA reads TGTGCCAGCAGTCCGACGTCGGACGAGCAGTACTTC.

The chain joins TRBV11-2 to TRBJ2-7, with 13 bases that match TRBD2. This CDR3 contains 18 residues. Germline V gene sequence: CDR1 SGHAT, CDR2 FQNNGV. The junction had 10 bases not matched to a gene; V was cut back by 3 bases and J by 2 bases. CDR3 residues: CASSLAWTSGRVPYEQYF. The CDR3 bases are TGTGCCAGCAGCTTGGCCTGGACTAGCGGGAGAGTACCCTACGAGCAGTACTTC. The entire variable domain, with the rest obtained from reference TRBV11-2 and TRBJ2-7, is as follows: EAGVAQSPRYKIIEKRQSVAFWCNPISGHATLYWYQQILGQGPKLLIQFQNNGVVDDSQLPKDRFSAERLKGVDSTLKIQPAKLEDSAVYLCASSLAWTSGRVPYEQYFGPGTRLTVT.

This clone was detected once. This chain links TRBV7-2 with TRBJ1-2, with 8 bases fitting TRBD1. Looked up from germline, CDR1 is SGHTA and CDR2 is FQGNSA. V shed 3 bases, J shed 8 bases, and the junction held 14 bases outside the gene matches. The CDR3 length is 16 residues. The CDR3 DNA reads as TGTGCCAGCAGCTTCGGGACAGGAGGGTATCCAGACGGCTACACCTTC. Translation: CASSFGTGGYPDGYTF.

The chain joins TRBV27 to TRBJ2-7; TRBD2 aligns across 7 bases. The trim removed 6 bases at V and 9 bases at J, leaving 11 bases unmatched. Germline assignment: CDR1 MNHEY and CDR2 SMNVEV (reference sequence). CDR3 length: 13 residues. Written as DNA, the CDR3 is TGTGCCAGCAGCCCCCCGGGGGGAGCCAGGCAGTACTTC. Amino acids: CASSPPGGARQYF.

The chain recombines TRBV5-6 with TRBJ1-2, with TRBD1 matching 7 bases. The CDR3 runs to 16 residues. With 2 bases clipped from V and 6 bases from J, the junction kept 13 bases outside the gene matches. The germline CDR1 and CDR2 sequences are SGHDT and YYEEEE. The CDR3 bases are TGTGCCAGCAGCTTCCTTGCAGGGGGTGCGTTAAATGGCTACACCTTC. Translated, it gives CASSFLAGGALNGYTF.

This clone appeared once. The V call is TRBV5-6, the J call TRBJ2-1, with 8 bases matching TRBD2. V lost 4 bases and J lost 7; bases outside the gene matches: 10. The CDR3 consists of 15 residues. In germline, CDR1 is SGHDT, CDR2 YYEEEE. CDR3 protein: CASSPVSGSLNEQFF. CDR3 coding DNA: TGTGCCAGCAGCCCCGTGAGCGGGAGTTTAAATGAGCAGTTCTTC.

For this clone: At the DNA level, this CDR3 is encoded by other sequences in the same sample as well. This chain links TRBV27 with TRBJ2-1; 8 bases fit TRBD1. The germline CDR1 and CDR2 sequences are MNHEY and SMNVEV (reference sequence). The J segment lost 4 bases and the V segment lost 5 bases, leaving 4 bases of the junction unmatched. The CDR3 has 14 residues. CDR3 sequence: CASSLDRAYNEQFF. CDR3 in DNA: TGTGCCAGCAGTCTGGACAGGGCGTACAATGAGCAGTTCTTC.

The V and J genes are TRBV4-2 and TRBJ2-7, with TRBD1 matching over 9 bases. Looked up from germline, CDR1 is LGHNA and CDR2 is YNFKEQ. Trimming at V came to 0 bases and at J to 5 bases, leaving 8 bases not matched to a gene. The CDR3 sequence is 16 residues long. This CDR3 reads CASSQDLGTGLHEQYF. CDR3 bases: TGTGCCAGCAGCCAAGATCTAGGGACAGGGCTCCACGAGCAGTACTTC.

This rearrangement joins TRBV7-9 to TRBJ2-7; D possibly corresponds to TRBD1 (6 bases). With 5 bases removed from V and 7 bases from J, the gap between germline ends came to 18 bases. The germline V gene has CDR1 SEHNR and CDR2 FQNEAQ (reference sequence). CDR3 length equals 14 residues. CDR3 sequence reads: CASSQTTGAREQYF. Here the CDR3 DNA reads TGTGCCAGCAGCCAGACGACAGGCGCGAGGGAGCAGTACTTC.

This chain joins TRBV9 and TRBJ2-2, with no clear D. The CDR3 runs 13 residues. Trimming removed 3 bases from V and 6 bases from J, with 9 bases in between. Germline CDR1 is SGDLS and CDR2 is YYNGEE. The DNA of the CDR3 is TGTGCCAGCAGCGCCCCCGCGGCCGGGGAGCTGTTTTTT. Protein product: CASSAPAAGELFF.

V gene TRBV25-1 combines with J gene TRBJ2-7; no firm D call. Looked up from germline, CDR1 is MGHDK and CDR2 is SYGVNS. The CDR3 has 10 amino acids. Trimming stripped 3 bases from V and 11 bases from J, with 8 bases between. Here the CDR3 DNA reads TGTGCCAGCAGTGAGGGTCCCGAGTACTTC. The encoded protein is CASSEGPEYF.

This rearrangement joins TRBV18 to TRBJ2-7, with D hard to call. Trimming shortened V by 3 bases and J by 0 bases, and 9 bases separated the two germline ends. This CDR3 is 14 amino acids long. Germline CDR1 is KGHSH and CDR2 is LQKENI. The CDR3 protein is CASSPASDSYEQYF. As DNA, the CDR3 is TGTGCCAGCTCACCTGCCTCGGACTCCTACGAGCAGTACTTC.

The chain joins TRBV5-1 to TRBJ1-4; 8 bases align to TRBD1. This CDR3 comprises 15 residues. The germline V gene has CDR1 SGHRS and CDR2 YFSETQ. V gave up 4 bases and J gave up 7 bases; unmatched junction bases: 9. DNA of the CDR3: TGCGCCAGCAGCGCCTCAGGGGGCGCCGGTGAAAAACTGTTTTTT. Protein product: CASSASGGAGEKLFF.

The chain couples TRBV14 to TRBJ1-2, with D unresolved. Trimming left V 0 bases short and J 5 bases short, with 13 bases between. The CDR3 has 15 residues. CDR1 and CDR2 (germline): SGHDN, FVKESK. The DNA for the CDR3 is TGTGCCAGCAGCCAAGATCGATTCTACACGTATGGCTACACCTTC. It yields the protein CASSQDRFYTYGYTF.

Comments on this clone: Other nucleotide sequences from this sample produce the same CDR3. This chain uses TRBV5-6 with TRBJ1-1; no reliable D call. The CDR3 is made up of 13 amino acids. Germline assignment: CDR1 SGHDT and CDR2 YYEEEE. V was shortened by 2 bases and J by 1 base, with 6 bases between the two germline ends. CDR3 protein: CASSFTENTEAFF. CDR3 bases: TGTGCCAGCAGCTTTACAGAGAACACTGAAGCTTTCTTT.